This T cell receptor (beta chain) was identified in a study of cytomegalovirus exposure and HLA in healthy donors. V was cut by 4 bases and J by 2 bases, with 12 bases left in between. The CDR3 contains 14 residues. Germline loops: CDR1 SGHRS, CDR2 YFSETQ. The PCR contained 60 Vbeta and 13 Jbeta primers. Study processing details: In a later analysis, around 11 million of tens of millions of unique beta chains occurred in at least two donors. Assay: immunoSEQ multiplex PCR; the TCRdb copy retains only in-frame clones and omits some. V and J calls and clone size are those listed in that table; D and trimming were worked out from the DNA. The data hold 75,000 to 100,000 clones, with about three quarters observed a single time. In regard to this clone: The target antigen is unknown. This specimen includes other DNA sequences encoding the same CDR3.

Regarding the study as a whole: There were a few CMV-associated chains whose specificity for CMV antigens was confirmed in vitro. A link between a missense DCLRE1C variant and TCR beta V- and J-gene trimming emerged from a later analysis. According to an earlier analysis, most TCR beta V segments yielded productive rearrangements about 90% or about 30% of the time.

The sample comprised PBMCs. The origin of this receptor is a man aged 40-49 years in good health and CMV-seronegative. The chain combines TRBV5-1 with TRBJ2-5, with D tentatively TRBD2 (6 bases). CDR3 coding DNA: TGCGCCAGCAGCCCCTCGGGACTGCAAGAGACCCAGTACTTC. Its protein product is CASSPSGLQETQYF.